Each of the 20 T cell receptor beta chains below was sequenced from the same sample in a study of cytomegalovirus exposure and HLA in healthy donors. Primers: 60 Vbeta forward and 13 Jbeta reverse. TCRdb's table, derived via immunoSEQ multiplex PCR, lists solely in-frame clones and lacks some. The data show roughly 150,000 clones, around 82% seen once. The material sequenced was PBMCs. The receptor set was obtained from a woman aged 50 to 65 in good health and CMV-seropositive.

J is TRBJ1-2 and V is TRBV9, with 7 bases fitting TRBD1. This CDR3 spans 15 amino acids. Germline loops: CDR1 SGDLS, CDR2 YYNGEE. V dropped 2 bases and J dropped 7; count of bases not matched to a gene: 11. CDR3 bases: TGTGCCAGCAGCGTGACTACAGGGGAGCGAGGTGGCTACACCTTC. It encodes CASSVTTGERGGYTF.

The J gene is TRBJ1-5, the V gene TRBV4-1; tentatively, D is TRBD1 (6 bases). The germline CDR1 and CDR2 sequences are MGHRA and YSYEKL. CDR3 size: 14 residues. V was cut by 1 base and J by 4 bases, with 8 bases left in between. The CDR3 region has the DNA TGCGCCAGCAGCCAAGGACAGGATAATCAGCCCCAGCATTTT. Translating gives CASSQGQDNQPQHF.

This sequence joins TRBV5-1 and TRBJ2-2, with D possibly matching TRBD1 (6 bases). This CDR3 region has 15 residues. Trimming took off 5 bases at V and 4 bases at J, with 15 bases between the two ends. Germline lookup yields CDR1 SGHRS and CDR2 YFSETQ. The CDR3 coding sequence is TGCGCCAGCAGTTACGTGACAGGCCGCACCGGGGAGCTGTTTTTT. Translation gives CASSYVTGRTGELFF.

This clone was seen more than once but under ten times. The chain uses TRBV7-3 and TRBJ2-3; 10 bases map to TRBD2. CDR1 is SGHTA and CDR2 is FQGTGA in the germline V gene. Trimming cost V 5 bases and J 5 bases; bases outside gene matches: 7. CDR3 length: 15 amino acids. Here the CDR3 reads CASSNSGGAGDTQYF. CDR3 nucleotide sequence: TGTGCCAGCAGCAACAGCGGGGGGGCTGGAGATACGCAGTATTTT. The full variable domain, its missing parts supplied by reference TRBV7-3 and TRBJ2-3, is GAGVSQTPSNKVTEKGKYVELRCDPISGHTALYWYRQSLGQGPEFLIYFQGTGAADDSGLPNDRFFAVRPEGSVSTLKIQRTERGDSAVYLCASSNSGGAGDTQYFGPGTRLTVL.

The chain recombines TRBV11-2 with TRBJ2-1; D is unresolved. Germline CDR1 reads SGHAT; CDR2 reads FQNNGV. The CDR3 is 12 residues long. The germline V and J ends were trimmed by 5 bases and 0 bases, with 2 bases remaining between them. The CDR3 DNA reads as TGTGCCAGCAGCCGCTCCTACAATGAGCAGTTCTTC. Its protein is CASSRSYNEQFF.

CDR3 in amino acids: CASSPQGETQYF. The CDR3 bases are TGTGCCAGCAGCCCCCAGGGTGAGACCCAGTACTTC. The V and J genes are TRBV7-2 and TRBJ2-5; maybe TRBD1 (5 bases). CDR3 length: 12 residues. The germline gives CDR1 SGHTA, CDR2 FQGNSA. Trimming left V 5 bases short and J 5 bases short, with 9 bases between.

The chain's CDR3 is CASSSTRTSLGRGEQYF. The DNA for the CDR3 is TGTGCCAGTAGTTCCACCCGGACTAGCTTGGGACGGGGGGAGCAGTACTTC. The chain recombines TRBV19 with TRBJ2-7, with 8 positions matching TRBD2. The junction had 19 bases not matched to a gene; V was cut back by 5 bases and J by 7 bases. The CDR3 covers 17 residues. Germline CDR1 is LNHDA and CDR2 is SQIVND (reference sequence). Based on the CDR3 plus reference TRBV19 and TRBJ2-7, the full variable domain is DGGITQSPKYLFRKEGQNVTLSCEQNLNHDAMYWYRQDPGQGLRLIYYSQIVNDFQKGDIAEGYSVSREKKESFPLTVTSAQKNPTAFYLCASSSTRTSLGRGEQYFGPGTRLTVT.

The table lists this clone with a count of one. The V gene is TRBV5-1, the J gene TRBJ1-3; possibly TRBD1 for D (5 bases). The CDR3 has 15 residues. Trimming shortened V by 7 bases and J by 1 base, and 15 bases separated the two germline ends. In germline, CDR1 is SGHRS, CDR2 YFSETQ. CDR3 DNA: TGCGCCAGCCGAGTGGGGGGTAAATCTGGAAACACCATATATTTT. This codes for CASRVGGKSGNTIYF.

The genes are TRBV7-6 and TRBJ2-2; 15 bases align to TRBD2. The germline gives CDR1 SGHVS, CDR2 FNYEAQ. CDR3 size: 20 residues. J lost 4 bases, V lost 2 bases, and 11 bases had no gene match. The CDR3 reads CASSLLGLAGGPTGTGELFF. CDR3 in DNA: TGTGCCAGCAGCTTATTAGGACTAGCGGGGGGGCCAACGGGCACCGGGGAGCTGTTTTTT. Supplemented by reference TRBV7-6 and TRBJ2-2, the full variable domain reads GAGVSQSPRYKVTKRGQDVALRCDPISGHVSLYWYRQALGQGPEFLTYFNYEAQQDKSGLPNDRFSAERPEGSISTLTIQRTEQRDSAMYRCASSLLGLAGGPTGTGELFFGEGSRLTVL.

This clone showed up just a few times. V and J are TRBV6-6 and TRBJ2-5; D uncertain. Trimming cost V 0 bases and J 5 bases, with 7 bases left between them. CDR3 length equals 13 residues. The germline CDR1 and CDR2 sequences are MNHNY and SVGAGI (reference sequence). The chain's CDR3 is CASSYSQMETQYF. DNA of the CDR3: TGTGCCAGCAGTTACTCACAGATGGAGACCCAGTACTTC.

The rearrangement uses TRBV4-3 and TRBJ1-3; TRBD1 matches 7 bases. The germline gives CDR1 LGHNA, CDR2 YSLEER. J lost 2 bases, V lost 1 base, and 2 bases had no gene match. The CDR3 extends over 15 amino acids. CDR3 protein: CASSQADRAGNTIYF. The CDR3 coding sequence is TGCGCCAGCAGCCAAGCAGACAGGGCTGGAAACACCATATATTTT.

This chain uses TRBV27 with TRBJ2-3; 14 bases fit TRBD2. V was clipped by 1 base and J by 2 bases; unmatched bases: 11. The length of the CDR3 is 20 residues. Germline CDR1 is MNHEY and CDR2 is SMNVEV (reference sequence). CDR3 sequence reads: CASSLLRLAGGRGLTDTQYF. The CDR3 DNA reads TGTGCCAGCAGTTTATTGCGACTAGCGGGGGGGCGAGGCCTCACAGATACGCAGTATTTT.

The CDR3 protein is CASSLVGQTTDTQYF. Written as DNA, the CDR3 is TGTGCCAGCAGCTTAGTGGGACAGACGACAGATACGCAGTATTTT. J is TRBJ2-3 and V is TRBV7-9; 7 nucleotides agree with TRBD1. This CDR3 is built from 15 residues. With 1 base clipped from V and 3 bases from J, the junction kept 4 bases outside the gene matches. Germline V gene data show CDR1 as SEHNR and CDR2 as FQNEAQ (reference sequence).

The gene calls are TRBV6-5 and TRBJ1-1; D gene unclear. Trimming removed 6 bases from V and 1 base from J, with 12 bases in between. The CDR3 spans 14 residues. Germline loops: CDR1 MNHEY, CDR2 SVGAGI. CDR3 DNA: TGTGCCAGCAGCCCCCAACTAGGGAACACTGAAGCTTTCTTT. It yields the protein CASSPQLGNTEAFF.

This chain links TRBV7-2 with TRBJ1-2; TRBD1 is a possible D gene (5 bases). This CDR3 is built from 14 residues. The germline gives CDR1 SGHTA, CDR2 FQGNSA. Deletions cut 2 bases from V and 7 bases from J, with 14 bases between. The CDR3 DNA follows: TGTGCCAGCAGCTTAATTTTAGGGGAAACTGGCTACACCTTC. As protein: CASSLILGETGYTF. Combining the CDR3 with reference TRBV7-2 and TRBJ1-2 gives the whole variable domain GAGVSQSPSNKVTEKGKDVELRCDPISGHTALYWYRQSLGQGLEFLIYFQGNSAPDKSGLPSDRFSAERTGGSVSTLTIQRTQQEDSAVYLCASSLILGETGYTFGSGTRLTVV.

The chain couples TRBV19 to TRBJ2-7, with 8 bases aligning to TRBD2. This CDR3 spans 16 amino acids. J was trimmed by 2 bases and V by 4 bases; bases with no gene match: 10. Germline values: CDR1 LNHDA, CDR2 SQIVND (reference sequence). This CDR3 is CASSRAGGRTTYEQYF. CDR3 nucleotide sequence: TGTGCCAGTAGTAGGGCGGGGGGCCGGACCACCTACGAGCAGTACTTC. The complete variable domain, with remaining parts taken from reference TRBV19 and TRBJ2-7, reads DGGITQSPKYLFRKEGQNVTLSCEQNLNHDAMYWYRQDPGQGLRLIYYSQIVNDFQKGDIAEGYSVSREKKESFPLTVTSAQKNPTAFYLCASSRAGGRTTYEQYFGPGTRLTVT.

This chain joins TRBV6-6 and TRBJ1-3; no clear D gene. The V end lost 10 bases, the J end lost 4 bases, and 8 bases lay between the germline ends. This CDR3 has 11 residues. Germline V CDR1 and CDR2: MNHNY, SVGAGI (reference sequence). The CDR3 DNA follows: TGTGCCACCCTACAGGGAAACACCATATATTTT. Its protein is CATLQGNTIYF.

The rearrangement joins TRBV2 to TRBJ1-5; 7 nucleotides match TRBD1. The germline gives CDR1 SNHLY, CDR2 FYNNEI. CDR3 length: 14 residues. The V segment lost 3 bases and the J segment 4 bases; nucleotides outside the gene matches: 3. The CDR3 region is CASSDDRANQPQHF. CDR3 nucleotides: TGTGCCAGCAGTGATGACAGGGCGAATCAGCCCCAGCATTTT.

The V and J genes are TRBV6-1 and TRBJ2-1; D perhaps matches TRBD1 (6 bases). Germline CDR1 and CDR2: MNHNS and SASEGT. Deletions cut 6 bases from V and 5 bases from J, with 14 bases between. The CDR3 totals 14 residues. The CDR3 region is CASRLRTAHNEQFF. The CDR3 region has the DNA TGTGCCAGCAGATTAAGGACAGCCCACAATGAGCAGTTCTTC.

Comment on this clone: One junction end does not reproduce the germline sequence, and a read error may be involved. V usage is TRBV20-1 and J usage is TRBJ1-2; no reliable D call. Per the germline V gene, CDR1 is DFQATT and CDR2 is SNEGSKA (reference sequence). The CDR3 contains 8 residues. CDR3 region: CSAPPRIF. The CDR3 DNA reads as TGCAGTGCCCCCCCCAGGATCTTC.